Sequencing of this T cell receptor (beta chain) was carried out in a study of monozygotic twins with inflammatory bowel disease. For this clonotype: Antigen: not known.

After re-calling the 5' RACE reads, TCRdb lists one entry per CDR3 protein, DNA absent. The sample yields about 380,000 distinct CDR3 sequences, of which the top ten take up 2.5% to 3%. The study, taken as a whole, reports: Especially where disease activity was present, IBD patients had fewer clonotypes in common with others than healthy twins did.

Input material: blood. The origin of this receptor is a human donor with ulcerative colitis or Crohn's disease, or a healthy co-twin of an affected twin (not recorded which).

This chain's CDR3 is CASSSKEDFNSYEQYF. The chain carries TRBV5-1 and TRBJ2-7; TCRdb lists TRBD2, though no DNA is available to test this call. Germline CDR1 SGHRS, CDR2 YFSETQ. The CDR3 has 16 residues.